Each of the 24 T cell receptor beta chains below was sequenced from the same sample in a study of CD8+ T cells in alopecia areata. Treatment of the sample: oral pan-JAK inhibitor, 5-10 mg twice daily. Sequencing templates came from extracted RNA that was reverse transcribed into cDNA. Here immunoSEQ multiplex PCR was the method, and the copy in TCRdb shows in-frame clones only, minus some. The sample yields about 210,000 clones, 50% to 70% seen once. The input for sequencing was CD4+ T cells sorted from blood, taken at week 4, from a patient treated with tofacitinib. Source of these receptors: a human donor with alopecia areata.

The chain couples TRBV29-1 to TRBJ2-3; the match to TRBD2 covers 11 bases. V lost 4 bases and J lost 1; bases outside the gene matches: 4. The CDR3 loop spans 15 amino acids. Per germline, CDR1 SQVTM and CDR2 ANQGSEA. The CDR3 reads CSVVTSGGRTDTQYF. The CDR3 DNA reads TGCAGCGTTGTAACTAGCGGGGGACGCACAGATACGCAGTATTTT.

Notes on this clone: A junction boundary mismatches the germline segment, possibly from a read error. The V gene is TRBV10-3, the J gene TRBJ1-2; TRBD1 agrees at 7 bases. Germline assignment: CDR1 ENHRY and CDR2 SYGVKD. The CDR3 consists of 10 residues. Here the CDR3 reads CAISNGTAAF. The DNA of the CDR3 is TGTGCCATCAGTAACGGGACAGCCGCCTTC.

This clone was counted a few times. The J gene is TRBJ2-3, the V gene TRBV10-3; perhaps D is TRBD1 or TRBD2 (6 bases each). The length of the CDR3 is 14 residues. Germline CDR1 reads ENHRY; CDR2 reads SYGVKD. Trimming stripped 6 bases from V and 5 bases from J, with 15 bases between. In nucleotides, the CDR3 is TGTGCCATCAGCCCCCGGGGGCCTAAAGATACGCAGTATTTT. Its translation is CAISPRGPKDTQYF.

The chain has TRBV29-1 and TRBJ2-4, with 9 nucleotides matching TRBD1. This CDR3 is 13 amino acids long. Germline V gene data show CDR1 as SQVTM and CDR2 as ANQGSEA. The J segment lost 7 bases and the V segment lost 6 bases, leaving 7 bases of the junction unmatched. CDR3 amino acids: CSVRRQGDNIQYF. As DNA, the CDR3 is TGCAGCGTGAGACGACAGGGGGACAACATTCAGTACTTC.

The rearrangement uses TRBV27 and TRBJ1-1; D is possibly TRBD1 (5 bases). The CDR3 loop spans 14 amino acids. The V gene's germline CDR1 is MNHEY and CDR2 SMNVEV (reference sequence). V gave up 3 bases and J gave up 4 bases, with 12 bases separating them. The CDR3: CASSFSGGVTEAFF. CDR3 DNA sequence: TGTGCCAGCAGTTTTAGCGGGGGTGTCACTGAAGCTTTCTTT.

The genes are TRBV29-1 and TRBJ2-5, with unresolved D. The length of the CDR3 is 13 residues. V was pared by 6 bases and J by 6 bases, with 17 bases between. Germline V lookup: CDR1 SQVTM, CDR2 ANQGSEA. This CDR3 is CSVATLVGKTQYF. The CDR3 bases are TGCAGCGTCGCGACTTTGGTTGGGAAGACCCAGTACTTC.

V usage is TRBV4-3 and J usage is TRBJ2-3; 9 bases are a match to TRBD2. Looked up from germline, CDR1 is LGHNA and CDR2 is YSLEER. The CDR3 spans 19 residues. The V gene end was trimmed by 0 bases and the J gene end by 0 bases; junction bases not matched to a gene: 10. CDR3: CASSQDLAGGITSTDTQYF. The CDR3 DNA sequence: TGCGCCAGCAGCCAAGATTTGGCGGGGGGGATCACTAGCACAGATACGCAGTATTTT.

The CDR3 loop is CASSLPGTMGQQYF. The CDR3 DNA reads TGTGCCAGCAGCTTACCCGGGACGATGGGACAGCAGTACTTC. The chain uses TRBV11-2 and TRBJ2-7; either TRBD1 or TRBD2 may supply D (5 bases each). Germline CDR1 is SGHAT and CDR2 is FQNNGV. Trimming removed 2 bases from V and 8 bases from J, with 16 bases in between. There are 14 residues in the CDR3.

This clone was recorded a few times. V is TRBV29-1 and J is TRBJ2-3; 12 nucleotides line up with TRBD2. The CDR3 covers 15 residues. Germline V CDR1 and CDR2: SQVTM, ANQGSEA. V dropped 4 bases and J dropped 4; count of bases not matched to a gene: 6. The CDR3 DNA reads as TGCAGCGTTGCCCTACTAGCGGGGGGACCAGATACGCAGTATTTT. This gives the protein CSVALLAGGPDTQYF.

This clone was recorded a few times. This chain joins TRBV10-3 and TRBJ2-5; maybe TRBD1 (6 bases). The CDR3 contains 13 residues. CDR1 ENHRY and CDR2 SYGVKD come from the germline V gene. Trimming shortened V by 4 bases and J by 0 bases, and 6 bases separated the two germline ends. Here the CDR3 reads CAISGTDQETQYF. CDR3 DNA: TGTGCCATCAGTGGGACAGACCAAGAGACCCAGTACTTC.

The CDR3: CASSGDGQETQYF. For the CDR3, the DNA is TGTGCCAGTAGTGGGGACGGTCAAGAGACCCAGTACTTC. This chain links TRBV19 with TRBJ2-5; D could derive from TRBD1 or TRBD2 (5 bases each). Germline V CDR1 and CDR2: LNHDA, SQIVND (reference sequence). Deletions cut 5 bases from V and 2 bases from J, with 9 bases between. The CDR3 sequence is 13 residues long.

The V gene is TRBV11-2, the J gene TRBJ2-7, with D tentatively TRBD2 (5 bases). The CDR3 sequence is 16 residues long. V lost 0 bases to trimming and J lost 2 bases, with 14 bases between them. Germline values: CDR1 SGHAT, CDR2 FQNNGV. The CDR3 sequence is CASSLDGGGFPYEQYF. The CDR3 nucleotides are TGTGCCAGCAGCTTAGATGGAGGAGGCTTTCCCTACGAGCAGTACTTC.

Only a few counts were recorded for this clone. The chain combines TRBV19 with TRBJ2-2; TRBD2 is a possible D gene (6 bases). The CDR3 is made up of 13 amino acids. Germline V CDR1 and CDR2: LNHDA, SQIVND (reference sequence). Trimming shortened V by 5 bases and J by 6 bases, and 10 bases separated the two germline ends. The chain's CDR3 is CASSATSSGELFF. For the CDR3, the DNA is TGTGCCAGTAGTGCAACTAGCTCCGGGGAGCTGTTTTTT.

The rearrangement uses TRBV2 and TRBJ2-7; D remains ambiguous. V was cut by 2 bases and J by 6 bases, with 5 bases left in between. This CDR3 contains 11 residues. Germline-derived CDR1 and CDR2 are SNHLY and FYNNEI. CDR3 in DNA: TGTGCCAGCAGTGAACTACTCGAGCAGTACTTC. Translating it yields CASSELLEQYF.

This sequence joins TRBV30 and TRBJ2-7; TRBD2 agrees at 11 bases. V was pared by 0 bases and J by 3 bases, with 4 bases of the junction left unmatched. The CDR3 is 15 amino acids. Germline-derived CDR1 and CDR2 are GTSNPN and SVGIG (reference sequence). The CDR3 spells CAWSVPLAGDYEQYF. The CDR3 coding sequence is TGTGCCTGGAGTGTGCCACTAGCGGGGGACTACGAGCAGTACTTC.

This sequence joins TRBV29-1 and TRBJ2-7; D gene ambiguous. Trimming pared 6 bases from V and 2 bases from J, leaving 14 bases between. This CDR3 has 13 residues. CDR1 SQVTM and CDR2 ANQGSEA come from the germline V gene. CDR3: CSVAWSQTYEQYF. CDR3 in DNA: TGCAGCGTGGCCTGGAGCCAAACCTACGAGCAGTACTTC.

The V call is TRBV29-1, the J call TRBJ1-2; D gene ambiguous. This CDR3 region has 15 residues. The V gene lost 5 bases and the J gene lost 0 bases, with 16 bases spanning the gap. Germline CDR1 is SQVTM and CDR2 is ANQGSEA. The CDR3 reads CSVTVRAQANYGYTF. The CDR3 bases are TGCAGCGTTACCGTGAGGGCCCAAGCTAACTATGGCTACACCTTC.

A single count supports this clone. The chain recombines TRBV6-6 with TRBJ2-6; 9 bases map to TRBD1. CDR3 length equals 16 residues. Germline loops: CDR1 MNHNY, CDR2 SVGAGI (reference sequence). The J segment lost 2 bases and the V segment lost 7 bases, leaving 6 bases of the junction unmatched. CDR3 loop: CASTLTGGAGANVLTF. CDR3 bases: TGTGCCAGCACCCTGACAGGGGGGGCTGGGGCCAACGTCCTGACTTTC.

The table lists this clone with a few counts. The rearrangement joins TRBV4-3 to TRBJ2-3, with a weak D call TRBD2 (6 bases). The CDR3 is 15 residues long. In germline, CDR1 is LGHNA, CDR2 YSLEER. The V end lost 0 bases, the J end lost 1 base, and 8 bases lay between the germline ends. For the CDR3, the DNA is TGCGCCAGCAGCCAAGAACCGGGGGGCACAGATACGCAGTATTTT. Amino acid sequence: CASSQEPGGTDTQYF.

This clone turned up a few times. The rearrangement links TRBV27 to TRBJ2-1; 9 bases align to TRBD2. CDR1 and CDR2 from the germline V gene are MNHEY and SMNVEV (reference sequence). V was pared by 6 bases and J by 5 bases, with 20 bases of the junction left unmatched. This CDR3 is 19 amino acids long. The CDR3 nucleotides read TGTGCCAGCAGGAGGCGGGCTAGCGGGGCCCCGTCGTCCCACAATGAGCAGTTCTTC. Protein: CASRRRASGAPSSHNEQFF.

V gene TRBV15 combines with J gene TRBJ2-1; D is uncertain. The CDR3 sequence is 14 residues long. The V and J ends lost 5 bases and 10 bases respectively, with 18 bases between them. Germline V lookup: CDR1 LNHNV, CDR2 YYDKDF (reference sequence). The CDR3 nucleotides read TGTGCCACCAGCCGAGCGTTAGGAGTGGACGAGCAGTTCTTC. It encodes CATSRALGVDEQFF.

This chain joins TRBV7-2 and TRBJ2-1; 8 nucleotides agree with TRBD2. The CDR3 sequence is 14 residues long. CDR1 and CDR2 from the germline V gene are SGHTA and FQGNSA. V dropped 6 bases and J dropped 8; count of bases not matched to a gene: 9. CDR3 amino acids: CASSPPGTSYEQFF. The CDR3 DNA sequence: TGTGCCAGCAGTCCCCCCGGGACTAGTTATGAGCAGTTCTTC.

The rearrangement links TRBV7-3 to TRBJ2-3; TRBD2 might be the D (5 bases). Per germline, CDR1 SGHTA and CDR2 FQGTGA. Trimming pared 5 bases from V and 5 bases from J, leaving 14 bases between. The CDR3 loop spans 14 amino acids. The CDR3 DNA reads TGTGCCAGCAGCCTCCGGGAAGCTGGAGATACGCAGTATTTT. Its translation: CASSLREAGDTQYF.

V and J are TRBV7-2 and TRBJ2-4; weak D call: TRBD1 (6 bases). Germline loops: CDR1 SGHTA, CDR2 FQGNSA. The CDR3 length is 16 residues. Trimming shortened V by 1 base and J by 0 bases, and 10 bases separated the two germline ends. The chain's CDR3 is CASSLGGQIAKNIQYF. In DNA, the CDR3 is TGTGCCAGCAGCTTAGGAGGACAGATAGCCAAAAACATTCAGTACTTC.